What follows is one T cell receptor (beta chain) and its context. No antigen is known for it. The source of the sample is a study of T-cell reconstitution after alpha-beta-depleted transplantation in children. Points from the study as a whole: About two months after transplant, alpha-beta T cells reportedly came from several hundred expanded graft clones. T-cell numbers and diversity, one year after transplant, stemmed largely from T cells that were newly produced.

The TCRbeta library incorporated unique molecular identifiers. Each CDR3 protein is one row after TCRdb ran MiXCR on the PCR reads. Of about 1,000,000 distinct CDR3 sequences listed, roughly 29% are singletons. The germline V gene has CDR1 GTSNPN and CDR2 SVGIG (reference sequence). V lost 0 bases, J lost 5 bases, and 11 bases stayed unmatched. The CDR3 length is 16 residues. The material was PBMCs, mostly from graft donor cells, obtained 360 days after TCRalphabeta/CD19-depleted stem cell transplant. The receptor was derived from a boy in the first two years of life who had a stem cell transplant for SCID, so the T cells may come from the graft donor. The gene calls are TRBV30 and TRBJ2-3; 7 nucleotides line up with TRBD2. DNA of the CDR3: TGTGCCTGGAGTGTTAAACTAGCGCGCCGCCTAGATACGCAGTATTTT. Translated: CAWSVKLARRLDTQYF.